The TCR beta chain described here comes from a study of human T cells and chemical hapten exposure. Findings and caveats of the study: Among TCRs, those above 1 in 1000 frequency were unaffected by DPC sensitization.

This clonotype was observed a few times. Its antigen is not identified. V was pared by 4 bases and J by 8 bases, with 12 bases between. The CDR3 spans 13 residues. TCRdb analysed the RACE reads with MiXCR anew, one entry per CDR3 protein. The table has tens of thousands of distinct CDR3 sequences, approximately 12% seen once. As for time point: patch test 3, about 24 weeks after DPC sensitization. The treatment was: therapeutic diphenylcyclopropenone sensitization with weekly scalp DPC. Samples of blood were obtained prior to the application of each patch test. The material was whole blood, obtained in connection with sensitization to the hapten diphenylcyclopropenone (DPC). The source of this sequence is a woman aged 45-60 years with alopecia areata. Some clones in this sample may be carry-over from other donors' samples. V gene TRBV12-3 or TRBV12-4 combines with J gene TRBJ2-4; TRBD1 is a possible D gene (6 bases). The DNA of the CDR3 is TGTGCCAGCAGTTATGGGGGCGGAGACATTCAGTACTTC. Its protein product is CASSYGGGDIQYF.